A single sample is the source of the 24 T cell receptor beta chains below, sequenced in a study of blood T cells in healthy people across ages. Combining a sample-barcoded 5' primer with a J-beta primer mix, a second PCR ran for about 7 to 11 cycles. TCRdb re-derived calls from the 5' RACE reads in MiXCR, one entry per CDR3 protein. The sample contains roughly 1,800,000 distinct CDR3 sequences, around 50% of which appear only once. Sequencing input: blood. The receptors here all came from a woman between 40 and 50 years old in good health.

The chain links TRBV25-1 to TRBJ2-7, with TRBD1 matching 7 bases. Germline V lookup: CDR1 MGHDK, CDR2 SYGVNS. The CDR3 extends over 13 amino acids. The V gene end was trimmed by 8 bases and the J gene end by 7 bases; junction bases not matched to a gene: 11. DNA for the CDR3: TGTGCCAGCTCCCTTGGGGACAGCAGTGAGCAGTACTTC. Translating gives CASSLGDSSEQYF.

This clonotype was seen a few times. For the CDR3, the DNA is TGTGCCAGCAGCTCGGCAGGCGGGGGGCTAGCCAAAAACATTCAGTACTTC. It is translated as CASSSAGGGLAKNIQYF. V usage is TRBV11-1 and J usage is TRBJ2-4; 8 nucleotides match TRBD2. Germline CDR1 is SGHAT and CDR2 is FQDESV (reference sequence). Trimming took 4 bases from V and 0 from J; bases not matched to a gene: 8. There are 17 residues in the CDR3.

This clonotype was seen a few times. The genes are TRBV7-2 and TRBJ2-1, with 7 nucleotides matching TRBD1. The V gene's germline CDR1 is SGHTA and CDR2 FQGNSA. The CDR3 extends over 14 amino acids. Germline trimming cut 5 bases from V and 6 bases from J; bases unmatched to any gene: 7. CDR3 amino acids: CASSRQGSLNEQFF. In nucleotides, the CDR3 is TGTGCCAGCAGCCGACAGGGATCCCTCAATGAGCAGTTCTTC.

The chain uses TRBV6-2 or TRBV6-3 and TRBJ2-1, with 8 bases identical to TRBD1. J gave up 9 bases and V 6 bases, and 13 bases lay outside the gene matches. CDR1 is MNHEY and CDR2 is SVGEGT in the germline V gene. The CDR3 consists of 15 residues. The CDR3 DNA follows: TGTGCCAGCAGACGATACGGACAGGGTCGTCCTGAGCAGTTCTTC. This translates into CASRRYGQGRPEQFF.

This sequence joins TRBV20-1 and TRBJ1-1; the match to TRBD1 covers 9 bases. Trimming removed 4 bases from V and 0 bases from J; junction bases left unmatched: 12. This CDR3 spans 17 amino acids. Germline-derived CDR1 and CDR2 are DFQATT and SNEGSKA (reference sequence). The CDR3 sequence: CSATSWGTGSMNTEAFF. The CDR3 region has the DNA TGCAGTGCTACCTCGTGGGGGACAGGGTCGATGAACACTGAAGCTTTCTTT.

Only a few counts were recorded for this clonotype. The gene calls are TRBV5-1 and TRBJ2-5, with 12 bases lining up with TRBD2. This CDR3 contains 16 residues. Germline loops: CDR1 SGHRS, CDR2 YFSETQ. V dropped 6 bases and J dropped 4; count of bases not matched to a gene: 10. CDR3 residues: CASTYGLAGNRETQYF. The DNA of the CDR3 is TGCGCCAGCACCTATGGACTAGCGGGGAACCGAGAGACCCAGTACTTC.

The V gene is TRBV7-9, the J gene TRBJ1-5; D not certain. With 3 bases removed from V and 6 bases from J, the gap between germline ends came to 18 bases. This CDR3 has 16 amino acids. From germline, CDR1 is SEHNR and CDR2 FQNEAQ (reference sequence). The CDR3 DNA follows: TGTGCCAGCAGCTTCACGAACCGGGATGACGGTCAGCCCCAGCATTTT. Protein product: CASSFTNRDDGQPQHF. Full variable domain (missing parts from reference TRBV7-9 and TRBJ1-5): DTGVSQNPRHKITKRGQNVTFRCDPISEHNRLYWYRQTLGQGPEFLTYFQNEAQLEKSRLLSDRFSAERPKGSFSTLEIQRTEQGDSAMYLCASSFTNRDDGQPQHFGDGTRLSIL.

The chain uses TRBV5-1 and TRBJ2-3, with 9 bases identical to TRBD2. In germline, CDR1 is SGHRS, CDR2 YFSETQ. The V gene end was trimmed by 5 bases and the J gene end by 6 bases; junction bases not matched to a gene: 10. This CDR3 has 15 residues. The CDR3 nucleotides read TGCGCCAGCAGTCCAACTAGCGCGGGAGGGGATACGCAGTATTTT. Amino acids: CASSPTSAGGDTQYF.

The chain couples TRBV11-2 to TRBJ2-1; 7 positions match TRBD1. V shed 8 bases, J shed 5 bases, and the junction held 6 bases outside the gene matches. Germline V gives CDR1 SGHAT, CDR2 FQNNGV. CDR3 length: 13 residues. The DNA for the CDR3 is TGTGCCAGCGAGAGGGACAGTCACAATGAGCAGTTCTTC. Translated, it gives CASERDSHNEQFF.

In its sample, this clonotype was seen a few times. The chain links TRBV5-1 to TRBJ2-1, with D possibly matching TRBD2 (5 bases). The V end lost 4 bases, the J end lost 0 bases, and 14 bases lay between the germline ends. CDR1 is SGHRS and CDR2 is YFSETQ in the germline V gene. CDR3 length: 16 amino acids. The CDR3 DNA sequence: TGCGCCAGCAGCGGTTGGACGGGGAGCTCCTACAATGAGCAGTTCTTC. Encoded protein: CASSGWTGSSYNEQFF. The full variable domain, its missing parts supplied by reference TRBV5-1 and TRBJ2-1, is KAGVTQTPRYLIKTRGQQVTLSCSPISGHRSVSWYQQTPGQGLQFLFEYFSETQRNKGNFPGRFSGRQFSNSRSEMNVSTLELGDSALYLCASSGWTGSSYNEQFFGPGTRLTVL.

CDR3 in amino acids: CASSLTPYPGPADTQYF. The CDR3, as DNA: TGTGCCAGCAGCCTCACCCCGTATCCGGGGCCGGCGGATACGCAGTATTTT. This chain joins TRBV7-6 and TRBJ2-3; possibly TRBD1 or TRBD2 for D (5 bases each). The V gene's germline CDR1 is SGHVS and CDR2 FNYEAQ. The CDR3 is 17 residues long. Trimming removed 5 bases from V and 6 bases from J, with 24 bases in between.

This sequence joins TRBV12-5 and TRBJ2-1; 10 bases are a match to TRBD2. CDR1 and CDR2 (germline): LGHNT, FRNRAP. V lost 7 bases and J lost 6; bases outside the gene matches: 6. This CDR3 has 14 amino acids. As DNA, the CDR3 is TGTGCTAGTGCCCGAGGACTAGCGGTCAATGAGCAGTTCTTC. Residues: CASARGLAVNEQFF.

The CDR3 bases are TGTGCCAGCAGGGCAGGGTACGAGCAGTTCTTC. It is translated as CASRAGYEQFF. This sequence joins TRBV6-2 or TRBV6-3 and TRBJ2-1; possibly TRBD1 for D (5 bases). Trimming cost V 6 bases and J 10 bases, with 10 bases left between them. CDR3 length equals 11 residues. CDR1 and CDR2 (germline): MNHEY, SVGEGT.

This sequence joins TRBV12-3 or TRBV12-4 and TRBJ1-5; D might be TRBD1 (5 bases). V was trimmed by 7 bases and J by 0 bases, leaving 13 bases between them. The CDR3 extends over 15 amino acids. The CDR3 region is CASTRGFYSNQPQHF. CDR3 in DNA: TGTGCCAGCACTCGGGGGTTCTATAGCAATCAGCCCCAGCATTTT.

V gene TRBV14 combines with J gene TRBJ2-5; D might be TRBD1 (7 bases). The V end was cut by 4 bases, the J end by 4 bases, with 16 bases between. This CDR3 is 15 amino acids long. Germline V CDR1 and CDR2: SGHDN, FVKESK. The CDR3 is CASSPQGGLGETQYF. The CDR3 DNA is TGTGCCAGCAGCCCCCAGGGGGGTCTCGGAGAGACCCAGTACTTC.

The chain combines TRBV13 with TRBJ1-2; unclear D gene. Looked up from germline, CDR1 is PRHDT and CDR2 is FYEKMQ (reference sequence). The length of the CDR3 is 12 residues. The V end lost 5 bases, the J end lost 4 bases, and 8 bases lay between the germline ends. Written as DNA, the CDR3 is TGTGCCAGCAGCGCCGACGTCTATGGCTACACCTTC. Translating gives CASSADVYGYTF.

The CDR3 DNA is TGTGCCAGCAGTTTCGACATAATGAACACTGAAGCTTTCTTT. Its translation: CASSFDIMNTEAFF. J is TRBJ1-1 and V is TRBV12-3 or TRBV12-4, with unresolved D. This CDR3 has 14 residues. Between the trimmed V and J ends, which lost 3 bases and 0 bases, there was a span of 8 bases.

The rearrangement uses TRBV5-1 and TRBJ2-6; D is perhaps TRBD1 (6 bases). Looked up from germline, CDR1 is SGHRS and CDR2 is YFSETQ. The CDR3 is 15 amino acids. V was pared by 8 bases and J by 0 bases, with 12 bases between. CDR3 residues: CASLDRNSGANVLTF. CDR3 sequence (DNA): TGCGCCAGTTTAGACAGGAACTCTGGGGCCAACGTCCTGACTTTC. Full variable domain (rest looked up from reference TRBV5-1 and TRBJ2-6): KAGVTQTPRYLIKTRGQQVTLSCSPISGHRSVSWYQQTPGQGLQFLFEYFSETQRNKGNFPGRFSGRQFSNSRSEMNVSTLELGDSALYLCASLDRNSGANVLTFGAGSRLTVL.

The chain joins TRBV14 to TRBJ1-2, with 7 nucleotides matching TRBD1. Germline CDR1 and CDR2: SGHDN and FVKESK. The V gene end was trimmed by 0 bases and the J gene end by 8 bases; junction bases not matched to a gene: 6. The CDR3 is 14 residues long. Here the CDR3 reads CASSQDLAGGGYTF. The CDR3 coding sequence is TGTGCCAGCAGCCAAGATCTGGCAGGGGGGGGCTACACCTTC.

The chain couples TRBV5-1 to TRBJ2-7; D tentatively reads TRBD1 or TRBD2 (5 bases each). Trimming pared 4 bases from V and 4 bases from J, leaving 18 bases between. This CDR3 is built from 15 residues. Germline CDR1 is SGHRS and CDR2 is YFSETQ. CDR3 protein: CASSQGPTSGYEQYF. The CDR3 nucleotides read TGCGCCAGCAGCCAGGGACCGACGTCGGGGTACGAGCAGTACTTC. Full variable domain (missing parts from reference TRBV5-1 and TRBJ2-7): KAGVTQTPRYLIKTRGQQVTLSCSPISGHRSVSWYQQTPGQGLQFLFEYFSETQRNKGNFPGRFSGRQFSNSRSEMNVSTLELGDSALYLCASSQGPTSGYEQYFGPGTRLTVT.

The gene calls are TRBV5-6 and TRBJ1-2; D is perhaps TRBD1 (6 bases). From germline, CDR1 is SGHDT and CDR2 YYEEEE. Trimming took 5 bases from V and 5 from J, leaving 16 bases between them. The length of the CDR3 is 14 residues. The CDR3 is CASRQRGGGYGYTF. The CDR3, as DNA: TGTGCCAGCAGACAGAGAGGGGGGGGATATGGCTACACCTTC.

In this sample, this clonotype turned up a few times. This chain links TRBV11-2 with TRBJ2-3; tentatively, D is TRBD1 (6 bases). Germline lookup yields CDR1 SGHAT and CDR2 FQNNGV. This CDR3 comprises 15 residues. Trimming took 4 bases from V and 0 from J, leaving 11 bases between them. The CDR3 spells CASSWGTPSTDTQYF. The CDR3 DNA sequence: TGTGCCAGCAGCTGGGGGACACCAAGCACAGATACGCAGTATTTT.

This clonotype appeared a few times. The chain carries TRBV29-1 and TRBJ1-2; tentatively, D is TRBD1 (6 bases). Germline V gene sequence: CDR1 SQVTM, CDR2 ANQGSEA. The V end lost 6 bases, the J end lost 8 bases, and 16 bases lay between the germline ends. The CDR3 covers 12 residues. The CDR3 DNA follows: TGCAGCGTGATCCCAGGGGTTGACGGCTACACCTTC. It yields the protein CSVIPGVDGYTF. Filled out from reference TRBV29-1 and TRBJ1-2, the complete variable domain reads SAVISQKPSRDICQRGTSLTIQCQVDSQVTMMFWYRQQPGQSLTLIATANQGSEATYESGFVIDKFPISRPNLTFSTLTVSNMSPEDSSIYLCSVIPGVDGYTFGSGTRLTVV.

DNA of the CDR3: TGTGCCAGCAGTTTCGTCGGTTTCAACAATGAGCAGTTCTTC. This translates into CASSFVGFNNEQFF. The rearrangement uses TRBV6-6 and TRBJ2-1; D uncertain. V was cut by 4 bases and J by 5 bases, with 12 bases left in between. The CDR3 has 14 residues. Germline CDR1 is MNHNY and CDR2 is SVGAGI (reference sequence).